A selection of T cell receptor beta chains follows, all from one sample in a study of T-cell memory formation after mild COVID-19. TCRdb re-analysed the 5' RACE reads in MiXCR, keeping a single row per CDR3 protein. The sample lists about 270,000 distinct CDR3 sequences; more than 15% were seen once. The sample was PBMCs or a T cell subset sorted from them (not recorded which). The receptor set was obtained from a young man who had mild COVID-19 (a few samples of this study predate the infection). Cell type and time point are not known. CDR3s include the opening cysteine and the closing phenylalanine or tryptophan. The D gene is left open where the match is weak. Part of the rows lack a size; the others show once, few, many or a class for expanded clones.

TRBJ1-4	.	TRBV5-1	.	CASSGTGSVLFF	TGCGCCAGCAGTGGAACAGGGTCCGTACTGTTTTTT
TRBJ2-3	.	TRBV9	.	CASSVAGGASTDTQYF	TGTGCCAGCAGCGTAGCTGGTGGGGCCAGCACAGATACGCAGTATTTT
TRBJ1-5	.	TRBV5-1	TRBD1	CASSSVPPLQGPGHYSNQPQHF	TGCGCCAGCAGCTCCGTACCTCCATTACAGGGGCCCGGCCATTATAGCAATCAGCCCCAGCATTTT
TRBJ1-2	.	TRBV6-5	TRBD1	CASSSTSGTGQGYTF	TGTGCCAGCAGTTCAACGTCGGGGACAGGGCAAGGCTACACCTTC
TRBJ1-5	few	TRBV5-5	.	CASSLGGWKPQHF	TGTGCCAGCAGCTTGGGGGGTTGGAAGCCCCAGCATTTT
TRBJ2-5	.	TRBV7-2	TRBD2	CASSLPLTSGDPQETQYF	TGTGCCAGCAGCTTACCTTTAACTAGCGGGGACCCCCAAGAGACCCAGTACTTC
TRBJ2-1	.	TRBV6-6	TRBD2	CASKIRPVAGSYNEQFF	TGTGCCAGCAAAATCCGGCCGGTAGCGGGTTCATACAATGAGCAGTTCTTC
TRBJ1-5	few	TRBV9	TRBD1	CASSAGTGGLYF	TGTGCCAGCAGCGCGGGGACAGGGGGCCTGTATTTT
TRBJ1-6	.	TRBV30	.	CARTEKYNSPLHF	TGTGCCCGGACGGAGAAATATAATTCACCCCTCCACTTT
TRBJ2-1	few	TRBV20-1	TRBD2	CSALGLAGPRSSYNEQFF	TGCAGTGCTTTAGGACTAGCGGGGCCCCGGAGCTCCTACAATGAGCAGTTCTTC
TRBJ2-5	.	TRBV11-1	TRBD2	CASSTRLAGFETQYF	TGTGCCAGCAGCACAAGACTAGCGGGCTTCGAGACCCAGTACTTC
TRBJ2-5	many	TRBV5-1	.	CASSLRGETQYF	TGCGCCAGCAGCTTGAGGGGGGAGACCCAGTACTTC
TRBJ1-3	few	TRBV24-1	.	CATSDEGRSGNTIYF	TGTGCCACCAGTGACGAGGGGAGGTCTGGAAACACCATATATTTT
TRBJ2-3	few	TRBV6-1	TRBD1	CASSSTGGGDTQYF	TGTGCCAGCAGTTCTACAGGGGGCGGGGATACGCAGTATTTT
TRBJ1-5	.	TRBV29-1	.	CSVGLGQGNQPQHF	TGCAGCGTTGGGCTTGGGCAGGGTAATCAGCCCCAGCATTTT
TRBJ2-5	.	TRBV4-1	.	CASSQVYPLQETQYF	TGCGCCAGCAGCCAAGTTTATCCACTTCAAGAGACCCAGTACTTC
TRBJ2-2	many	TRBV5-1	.	CASSLALNTGELFF	TGCGCCAGCAGCTTGGCACTAAACACCGGGGAGCTGTTTTTT
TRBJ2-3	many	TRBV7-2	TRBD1	CASSFPTQGQGTDTQYF	TGTGCCAGCAGTTTTCCAACCCAGGGACAGGGGACAGATACGCAGTATTTT
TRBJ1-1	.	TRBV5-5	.	CASSRHGEYEAFF	TGTGCCAGCAGCCGCCACGGGGAGTATGAAGCTTTCTTT
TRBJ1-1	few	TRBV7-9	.	CASSPFIGVNTEAFF	TGTGCCAGCAGCCCCTTTATAGGGGTGAACACTGAAGCTTTCTTT
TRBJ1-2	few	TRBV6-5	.	CASTNFRGGYGYTF	TGTGCCAGCACCAACTTCCGAGGGGGCTATGGCTACACCTTC
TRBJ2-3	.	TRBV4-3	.	CASSQESGTDTQYF	TGCGCCAGCAGCCAAGAATCTGGCACAGATACGCAGTATTTT
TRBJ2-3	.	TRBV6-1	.	CASSEYQDTQYF	TGTGCCAGCAGTGAATATCAAGATACGCAGTATTTT
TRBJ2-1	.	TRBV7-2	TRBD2	CASSSSGGPYNEQFF	TGTGCCAGCAGTTCTAGCGGGGGGCCCTACAATGAGCAGTTCTTC
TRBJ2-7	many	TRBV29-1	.	CSVNPGANYEQYF	TGCAGCGTCAACCCGGGGGCGAACTACGAGCAGTACTTC
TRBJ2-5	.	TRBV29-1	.	CSLLELETQYF	TGCAGCCTCCTTGAGTTGGAGACCCAGTACTTC
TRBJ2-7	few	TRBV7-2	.	CASSSRNYEQYF	TGTGCCAGCAGCTCCCGAAACTACGAGCAGTACTTC
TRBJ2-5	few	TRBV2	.	CASRTGLSQETQYF	TGTGCCAGCAGAACGGGACTGAGCCAAGAGACCCAGTACTTC
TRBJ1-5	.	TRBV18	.	CASRTGGNQPQHF	TGTGCCAGTCGCACAGGCGGCAATCAGCCCCAGCATTTT
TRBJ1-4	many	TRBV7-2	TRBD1	CASSLAGTGSEKLFF	TGTGCCAGCAGCTTAGCGGGGACAGGGAGTGAAAAACTGTTTTTT
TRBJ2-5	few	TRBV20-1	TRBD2	CSATTLAGGRETQYF	TGCAGTGCCACCACACTAGCGGGGGGGCGGGAGACCCAGTACTTC
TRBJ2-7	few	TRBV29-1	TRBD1	CSGGQGIPYEQYF	TGCAGCGGGGGACAGGGGATTCCCTACGAGCAGTACTTC
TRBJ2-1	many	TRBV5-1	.	CASSLAASSYNEQFF	TGCGCCAGCAGCTTGGCGGCTTCCTCCTACAATGAGCAGTTCTTC
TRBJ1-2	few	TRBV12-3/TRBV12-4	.	CASSPSTGIDGYTF	TGTGCCAGCAGTCCATCTACAGGGATTGATGGCTACACCTTC
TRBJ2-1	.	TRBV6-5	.	CASSFPGRTQFF	TGTGCCAGCAGTTTCCCAGGGAGGACGCAGTTCTTC
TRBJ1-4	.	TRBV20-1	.	CSARGREISF	TGCAGTGCTAGAGGCCGGGAGATAAGTTTT
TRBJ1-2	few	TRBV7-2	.	CASSFHGGEDYGYTF	TGTGCCAGCAGCTTCCACGGCGGGGAGGACTATGGCTACACCTTC
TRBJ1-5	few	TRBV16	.	CASSQGQMGQPQHF	TGTGCCAGCAGCCAAGGACAAATGGGGCAGCCCCAGCATTTT
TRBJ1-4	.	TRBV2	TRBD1	CASRGDRAQKLFF	TGTGCCAGCAGGGGGGACAGGGCCCAAAAACTGTTTTTT
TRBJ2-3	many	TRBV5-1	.	CASSLAIGYTDTQYF	TGCGCCAGCAGCTTGGCCATAGGGTACACAGATACGCAGTATTTT
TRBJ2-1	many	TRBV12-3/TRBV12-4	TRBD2	CASRSGTSGANEQFF	TGTGCCAGCAGGTCCGGGACTAGCGGGGCCAATGAGCAGTTCTTC
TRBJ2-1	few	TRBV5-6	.	CASCEGSLYNEQFF	TGTGCCAGCTGCGAGGGGAGTCTCTACAATGAGCAGTTCTTC